The rows below give T cell receptor beta chains drawn from one sample of a study of control samples from healthy donors and cancer patients. Measured with immunoSEQ multiplex PCR; TCRdb has only the in-frame clones, and not every one. The sample lists approximately 100,000 clones, 92% occurring once. The specimen sequenced was blood. The receptor set was obtained from a human donor in good health. The donor label of this sample is uncertain. The CDR3 runs from the conserved cysteine through the conserved F or W.

J | V | CDR3
TRBJ2-5 | TRBV6-2/TRBV6-3 | CASSVAPQETQYF
TRBJ1-5 | TRBV5-4 | CASSLDGRNQPQHF
TRBJ2-1 | TRBV29-1 | CSVDPGGGNEQFF
TRBJ2-3 | TRBV27 | CASSLKAITSTDTQYF
TRBJ1-5 | TRBV9 | CASSVAGNSNQPQHF
TRBJ2-2 | TRBV7-7 | CASGGATGFTGELFF
TRBJ2-2 | TRBV19 | CASRLAANTGELFF
TRBJ2-3 | TRBV5-6 | CASSLWERGGVTDTQYF
TRBJ1-5 | TRBV19 | CASRPGDQPQHF
TRBJ1-1 | TRBV28 | CASRYPGTGILNTEAFF
TRBJ1-1 | TRBV20-1 | CSASGQKWGTEAFF
TRBJ1-6 | TRBV10-3 | CAIRVDHRNSPLHF
TRBJ2-5 | TRBV12-3/TRBV12-4 | CASKTSGGETQYF
TRBJ1-4 | TRBV15 | CATSGRDDHEKLFF
TRBJ1-1 | TRBV30 | CAWSAQLGNTEAFF
TRBJ1-6 | TRBV16 | CASSQWDWGNNSPLHF
TRBJ1-2 | TRBV24-1 | CATSDLNGYTF
TRBJ2-5 | TRBV5-1 | CASSGLQGARETQYF
TRBJ2-6 | TRBV19 | CASSREARAWVANVLTF
TRBJ1-2 | TRBV6-5 | CASSSQDGYTF
TRBJ2-1 | TRBV30 | CAWSADRNEQFF
TRBJ1-5 | TRBV2 | CASSATGGREPQHF
TRBJ1-1 | TRBV19 | CASRGMTGDTEAFF
TRBJ1-2 | TRBV18 | CASSPDRVSGSAHGYTF
TRBJ2-1 | TRBV19 | CASSSRLAGGSISYNEQFF
TRBJ2-5 | TRBV19 | CASSIGRPYQETQYF
TRBJ1-5 | TRBV15 | CATSRDLGNNQPQHF
TRBJ1-1 | TRBV20-1 | CSARVNTEAFF
TRBJ1-5 | TRBV5-8 | CASSLDRGRQPQHF
TRBJ1-6 | TRBV5-5 | CASSSDRGDSPLHF
TRBJ1-1 | TRBV28 | CASRGLRLAFF
TRBJ2-5 | TRBV2 | CASNPGLGTETQYF
TRBJ1-2 | TRBV24-1 | CATSERSANYGYTF
TRBJ2-7 | TRBV14 | CASSQLGTGAYEQYF
TRBJ2-1 | TRBV4-1 | CASSQDPAGGFDEQFF
TRBJ2-1 | TRBV10-1 | CASSESVWGPYNEQFF
TRBJ2-1 | TRBV18 | CASSQWTGSYNEQFF
TRBJ1-4 | TRBV24-1 | CATSDGGASNEKLFF
TRBJ2-5 | TRBV6-2/TRBV6-3 | CASSRLDMETQYF
TRBJ1-6 | TRBV6-6 | CASSQEQGAGNSPLHF
TRBJ1-1 | TRBV7-8 | CASSSRVSGKAEAFF
TRBJ1-1 | TRBV5-1 | CASSLGPTGLEAFF
TRBJ1-4 | TRBV5-1 | CASSVDVSEKLFF
TRBJ2-5 | TRBV6-1 | CASSDSGGRETQYF
TRBJ1-1 | TRBV6-5 | CASSYRANTEAFF
TRBJ2-2 | TRBV15 | CATSRQGNTGELFF